The T cell receptor beta chain under discussion was sequenced for a study of T cell changes during pregnancy in multiple sclerosis. Assay: immunoSEQ multiplex PCR; the TCRdb copy retains only in-frame clones and omits some. The profile shows 20,000 to 25,000 clones, approximately 90% of them singletons. This CDR3 contains 15 residues. Losses at the gene ends were 4 bases for V and 2 bases for J; bases not matched to a gene: 9. Germline V lookup: CDR1 SGHRS, CDR2 YFSETQ. J is TRBJ2-7 and V is TRBV5-1; TRBD2 matches at 7 bases. The sample was CD4+ T cells from peripheral blood mononuclear cells, taken in the third trimester of pregnancy. This TCR came from a female donor with multiple sclerosis, enrolled in a pregnancy study. CDR3 in amino acids: CASSRGDRGAYEQYF. CDR3 bases: TGCGCCAGCAGCCGGGGGGACCGGGGGGCCTACGAGCAGTACTTC.